Sequencing of this TCR beta chain was carried out in a study of cytomegalovirus exposure and HLA in healthy donors. Study-level background: Drawn from HLA-typed donors, about 85 million unique TCRs were held in an early data release. The study, taken as a whole, reports: Association with HLA alleles at 0.05 false discovery rate was found for 16,951 TCR beta sequences in a later analysis.

CDR1 and CDR2 (germline): MNHEY, SMNVEV (reference sequence). V trimming: 4 bases; J trimming: 6 bases; junction bases outside the gene matches: 17. The CDR3 has 18 residues. The PCR had 60 Vbeta and 13 Jbeta primers. Repertoires were generated with immunoSEQ multiplex PCR, while TCRdb's copy carries only in-frame clones and drops some. Of approximately 140,000 clones listed, 82% are singletons. Details on this clone: What it recognizes is unknown.

This TCR derives from a male donor in good health and CMV-seronegative. V and J are TRBV27 and TRBJ1-5; 8 bases match TRBD1. The sequenced sample was PBMCs. DNA for the CDR3: TGTGCCAGCAGTTCGCTCGGGACAGGAATTGGGTGGGGTCAGCCCCAGCATTTT. It yields the protein CASSSLGTGIGWGQPQHF.